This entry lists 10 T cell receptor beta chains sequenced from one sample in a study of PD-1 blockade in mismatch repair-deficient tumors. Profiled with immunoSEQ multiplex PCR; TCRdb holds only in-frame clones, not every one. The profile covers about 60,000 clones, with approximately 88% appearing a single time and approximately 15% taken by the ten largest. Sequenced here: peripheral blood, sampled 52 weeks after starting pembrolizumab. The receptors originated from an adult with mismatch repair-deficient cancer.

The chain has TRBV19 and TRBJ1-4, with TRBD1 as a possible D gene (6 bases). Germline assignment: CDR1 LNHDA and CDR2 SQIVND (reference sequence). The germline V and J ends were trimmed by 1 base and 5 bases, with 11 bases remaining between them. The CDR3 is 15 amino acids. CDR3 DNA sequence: TGTGCCAGTAGTATAGGGGGGCAGCCGAATGAAAAACTGTTTTTT. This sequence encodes CASSIGGQPNEKLFF.

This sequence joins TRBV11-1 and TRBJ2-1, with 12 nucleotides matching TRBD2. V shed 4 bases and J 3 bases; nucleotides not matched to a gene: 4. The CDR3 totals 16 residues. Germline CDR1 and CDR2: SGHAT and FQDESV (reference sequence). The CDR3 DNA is TGTGCCAGCAGCTCTCCGACTAGCGGGAGCTACAATGAGCAGTTCTTC. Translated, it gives CASSSPTSGSYNEQFF.

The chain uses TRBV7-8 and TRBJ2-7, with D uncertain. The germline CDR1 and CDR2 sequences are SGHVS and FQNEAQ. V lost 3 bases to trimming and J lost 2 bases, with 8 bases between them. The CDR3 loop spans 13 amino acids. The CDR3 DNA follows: TGTGCCAGCAGCTTTAACAGCGCCTACGAGCAGTACTTC. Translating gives CASSFNSAYEQYF.

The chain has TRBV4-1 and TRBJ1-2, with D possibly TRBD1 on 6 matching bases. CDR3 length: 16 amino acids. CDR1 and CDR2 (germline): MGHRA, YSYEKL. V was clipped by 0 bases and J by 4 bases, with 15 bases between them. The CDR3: CASSQDGGAPLYGYTF. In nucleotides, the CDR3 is TGCGCCAGCAGCCAAGATGGGGGGGCCCCCCTCTATGGCTACACCTTC.

The DNA of the CDR3 is TGTGCCAGCAGAACCGGGACTAGCGGGACTAACAATGAGCAGTTCTTC. It translates to CASRTGTSGTNNEQFF. The chain employs TRBV27 and TRBJ2-1; 13 nucleotides align to TRBD2. Germline lookup yields CDR1 MNHEY and CDR2 SMNVEV (reference sequence). V lost 6 bases to trimming and J lost 5 bases; unmatched junction nucleotides: 7. The CDR3 covers 16 residues.

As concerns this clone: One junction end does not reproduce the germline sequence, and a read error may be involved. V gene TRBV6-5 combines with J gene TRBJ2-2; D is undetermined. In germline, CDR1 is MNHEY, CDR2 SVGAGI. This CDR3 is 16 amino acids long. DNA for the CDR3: TGTGCCAGCAGGTACTCTGCCGGGCAGAACACCGGGGAGCTGTTTTTT. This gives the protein CASRYSAGQNTGELFF.

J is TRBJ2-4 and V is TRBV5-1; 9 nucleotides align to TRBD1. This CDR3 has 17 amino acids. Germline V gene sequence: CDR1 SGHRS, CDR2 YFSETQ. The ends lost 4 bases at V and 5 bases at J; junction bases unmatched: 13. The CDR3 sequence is CASSPTRTGVLQNIQYF. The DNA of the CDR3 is TGCGCCAGCAGCCCAACACGGACAGGGGTCCTCCAAAACATTCAGTACTTC.

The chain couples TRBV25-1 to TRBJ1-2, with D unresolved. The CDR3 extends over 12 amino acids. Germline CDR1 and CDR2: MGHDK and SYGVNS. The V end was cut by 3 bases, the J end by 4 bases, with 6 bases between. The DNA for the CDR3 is TGTGCCAGCAGTGATTCCTTCTATGGCTACACCTTC. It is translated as CASSDSFYGYTF.

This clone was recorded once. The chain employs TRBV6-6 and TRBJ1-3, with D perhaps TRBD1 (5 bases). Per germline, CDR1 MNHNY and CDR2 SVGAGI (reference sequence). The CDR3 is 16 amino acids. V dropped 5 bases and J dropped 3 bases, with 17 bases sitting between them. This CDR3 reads CASSIRPGTVGNTIYF. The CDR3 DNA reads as TGTGCCAGCAGTATCCGTCCTGGGACGGTTGGAAACACCATATATTTT.

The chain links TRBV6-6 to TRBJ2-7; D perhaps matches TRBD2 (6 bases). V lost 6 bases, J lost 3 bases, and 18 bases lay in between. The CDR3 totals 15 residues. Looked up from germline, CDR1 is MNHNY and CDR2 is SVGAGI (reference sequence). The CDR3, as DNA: TGTGCCAGCAGGGAAAGCGGGCAGGAAAGCTACGAGCAGTACTTC. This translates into CASRESGQESYEQYF.